This entry describes one TCR beta chain. Its antigen remains unidentified. V lost 1 base and J lost 3; bases outside the gene matches: 10. Germline CDR1 is SGHRS and CDR2 is YFSETQ. The CDR3 has 18 residues. This specimen comes from a study of post-analysis software for immune sequencing data. Study summary: Relapsing-remitting, secondary progressive and progressive-relapsing multiple sclerosis were all included among the disease courses. Notes on the study in general: Patients used about 5 TRBV segments, including TRBV5-6, TRBV5-1 and TRBV20-1, more often than controls. Same-batch preparations were strongly co-clustered by F measure. Normalized Chao1 diversity was significantly lower in multiple sclerosis patients than in controls.

The authors incorporated unique molecular identifiers into the TCR beta cDNA libraries. It was from about 0.98 to 11 million T cells that around 500,000 cDNA molecules came. TCRdb reprocessed the PCR reads with MiXCR, giving one entry per CDR3 protein. The sample holds hundreds of thousands of distinct CDR3 sequences, roughly 45% seen once. The chain has TRBV5-1 and TRBJ1-5, with 10 bases matching TRBD1. The clonotype comes from a girl aged 5 to 17 with multiple sclerosis. Material: blood. The CDR3 DNA follows: TGCGCCAGCAGCTTGACCGGGACAGGGGCCGCAATCAATCAGCCCCAGCATTTT. Translation gives CASSLTGTGAAINQPQHF.